The 32 T cell receptor beta chains reported below all come from one sample, sequenced in a study of T-cell memory formation after mild COVID-19. In TCRdb, the 5' RACE reads were re-called with MiXCR into one record per CDR3 protein. The data contain hundreds of thousands of distinct CDR3 sequences, approximately 15% of them singletons. Material: PBMCs or a T cell subset sorted from them (not recorded which). These receptors were obtained from a young man who had mild COVID-19 (a few samples of this study predate the infection). Cell type and time point are not known.

The genes are TRBV5-6 and TRBJ2-1; D ambiguous. V was pared by 3 bases and J by 3 bases, with 13 bases between. This CDR3 region has 15 residues. Germline lookup yields CDR1 SGHDT and CDR2 YYEEEE. The CDR3 loop is CASSWGWDYYNEQFF. CDR3 nucleotide sequence: TGTGCCAGCAGCTGGGGATGGGATTACTACAATGAGCAGTTCTTC.

This chain connects TRBV28 to TRBJ2-7; D may be TRBD1 (6 bases). The V end was cut by 6 bases, the J end by 2 bases, with 14 bases between. Germline CDR1 reads MDHEN; CDR2 reads SYDVKM. CDR3 length: 14 amino acids. The CDR3 nucleotides are TGTGCCAGCAGCGAGGTATACAGGGCCTACGAGCAGTACGTC. Translation: CASSEVYRAYEQYV.

The CDR3 protein is CARKDAGELFF. The CDR3 DNA sequence: TGCGCCAGGAAAGACGCCGGGGAGCTGTTTTTT. J is TRBJ2-2 and V is TRBV5-1; D remains unclear. V was shortened by 8 bases and J by 6 bases, with 8 bases between the two germline ends. CDR1 and CDR2 (germline): SGHRS, YFSETQ. The CDR3 covers 11 residues.

The sample holds a few counts of this clonotype. The chain uses TRBV12-3 or TRBV12-4 and TRBJ1-1; 10 bases are shared with TRBD1. V gave up 4 bases and J gave up 6 bases; unmatched junction bases: 5. The CDR3 sequence is 14 residues long. The CDR3 is CASSSRQGAPEAFF. CDR3 in DNA: TGTGCCAGCAGTTCTCGACAGGGGGCCCCTGAAGCTTTCTTT.

V usage is TRBV27 and J usage is TRBJ2-1, with 9 bases matching TRBD2. The CDR3 runs to 16 residues. CDR1 is MNHEY, CDR2 SMNVEV, per germline (reference sequence). The trim removed 0 bases at V and 8 bases at J, leaving 8 bases unmatched. CDR3 protein: CASSLSGGGASYEQFF. In DNA, the CDR3 is TGTGCCAGCAGTTTATCCGGCGGGGGGGCTAGCTATGAGCAGTTCTTC.

The chain carries TRBV5-5 and TRBJ1-5; 7 nucleotides align to TRBD1. CDR1 SGHKS and CDR2 YYEKEE come from the germline V gene (reference sequence). This CDR3 is built from 16 residues. V dropped 4 bases and J dropped 2; count of bases not matched to a gene: 9. CDR3 bases: TGTGCCAGCAGCCAGGGGGGCAGGGTGGGCAATCAGCCCCAGCATTTT. Protein: CASSQGGRVGNQPQHF.

In its sample, this clonotype was seen a few times. The chain joins TRBV20-1 to TRBJ1-2; D might be TRBD1 (5 bases). There are 13 residues in the CDR3. Germline CDR1 reads DFQATT; CDR2 reads SNEGSKA (reference sequence). V was cut by 3 bases and J by 4 bases, with 12 bases left in between. CDR3 DNA sequence: TGCAGTGCTAGTCAGGGTATCCCCTATGGCTACACCTTC. Translation: CSASQGIPYGYTF.

The CDR3 loop is CSARDRKGADTEAFF. In DNA form, the CDR3 reads TGCAGTGCTAGAGATAGGAAGGGGGCGGACACTGAAGCTTTCTTT. The gene calls are TRBV20-1 and TRBJ1-1; 7 bases line up with TRBD1. After removal of 0 bases from V and 3 bases from J, the junction contained 7 bases not matched to a gene. CDR3 length: 15 amino acids. Germline V lookup: CDR1 DFQATT, CDR2 SNEGSKA (reference sequence).

This clonotype has a handful of counts. This chain joins TRBV12-3 or TRBV12-4 and TRBJ2-5; D is unclear. The V and J ends lost 6 bases and 2 bases respectively, with 10 bases between them. The CDR3 is 13 residues long. For the CDR3, the DNA is TGTGCCAGCAGCCCAGGTGATCAAGAGACCCAGTACTTC. Encoded protein: CASSPGDQETQYF.

The chain employs TRBV7-2 and TRBJ2-5; 8 bases are shared with TRBD1. After removal of 5 bases from V and 5 bases from J, the junction contained 10 bases not matched to a gene. This CDR3 is built from 15 residues. Germline V gene data show CDR1 as SGHTA and CDR2 as FQGNSA. In DNA form, the CDR3 reads TGTGCCAGCAGCAATCGGGACAGGCCGTGGGAGACCCAGTACTTC. Translated: CASSNRDRPWETQYF. Filled out from reference TRBV7-2 and TRBJ2-5, the complete variable domain reads GAGVSQSPSNKVTEKGKDVELRCDPISGHTALYWYRQSLGQGLEFLIYFQGNSAPDKSGLPSDRFSAERTGGSVSTLTIQRTQQEDSAVYLCASSNRDRPWETQYFGPGTRLLVL.

This rearrangement joins TRBV18 to TRBJ1-1; TRBD1 matches at 7 bases. J was trimmed by 5 bases and V by 2 bases; bases with no gene match: 5. Germline values: CDR1 KGHSH, CDR2 LQKENI. CDR3 length: 14 amino acids. The CDR3 DNA sequence: TGTGCCAGCTCACCAGTGCCAGGGGGGACTGAAGCTTTCTTT. It yields the protein CASSPVPGGTEAFF. Together with reference TRBV18 and TRBJ1-1, the CDR3 gives the full variable domain: NAGVMQNPRHLVRRRGQEARLRCSPMKGHSHVYWYRQLPEEGLKFMVYLQKENIIDESGMPKERFSAEFPKEGPSILRIQQVVRGDSAAYFCASSPVPGGTEAFFGQGTRLTVV.

This sequence joins TRBV6-5 and TRBJ1-2; D unresolved. V dropped 1 base and J dropped 5 bases, with 5 bases sitting between them. The CDR3 has 12 residues. Germline loops: CDR1 MNHEY, CDR2 SVGAGI. This CDR3 is CASSYFGYGYTF. The CDR3 bases are TGTGCCAGCAGTTACTTCGGGTATGGCTACACCTTC.

The rearrangement joins TRBV20-1 to TRBJ2-7, with a possible D match to TRBD2 (5 bases). The CDR3 sequence is 11 residues long. V lost 7 bases, J lost 3 bases, and 10 bases lay in between. Germline loops: CDR1 DFQATT, CDR2 SNEGSKA (reference sequence). For the CDR3, the DNA is TGCAGTGGCAGGACTGGCTACGAGCAGTACGTC. Translating gives CSGRTGYEQYV.

This clonotype showed up just a few times. This chain joins TRBV6-6 and TRBJ1-1, with 7 bases fitting TRBD1. Germline V gene sequence: CDR1 MNHNY, CDR2 SVGAGI (reference sequence). The V segment lost 10 bases and the J segment 5 bases; nucleotides outside the gene matches: 10. The CDR3 sequence is 13 residues long. CDR3 in DNA: TGTGCCACGACACAGGGGCCGGGTACTGAAGCTTTCTTT. Translating it yields CATTQGPGTEAFF.

This clonotype was observed once. V gene TRBV7-3 combines with J gene TRBJ2-1; TRBD2 agrees at 10 bases. Per the germline V gene, CDR1 is SGHTA and CDR2 is FQGTGA. The CDR3 length is 16 residues. Trimming removed 5 bases from V and 5 bases from J; junction bases left unmatched: 9. The CDR3 here is CASSPHSGGAHNEQFF. Here the CDR3 DNA reads TGTGCCAGCAGCCCCCACAGCGGGGGGGCCCACAATGAGCAGTTCTTC.

The rearrangement uses TRBV12-3 or TRBV12-4 and TRBJ2-5; D not certain. This CDR3 comprises 12 residues. V was clipped by 3 bases and J by 5 bases, with 7 bases between them. The CDR3 DNA is TGTGCCAGCAGTTTCGAGCCCGAGACCCAGTACTTC. Encoded protein: CASSFEPETQYF.

This chain connects TRBV5-1 to TRBJ2-7, with D perhaps TRBD1 (7 bases). The CDR3 is made up of 16 amino acids. The V end lost 0 bases, the J end lost 2 bases, and 15 bases lay between the germline ends. Germline CDR1 and CDR2: SGHRS and YFSETQ. The CDR3 sequence is CASSLAAQGGPYEQYF. The CDR3 nucleotides are TGCGCCAGCAGCTTGGCCGCTCAGGGGGGCCCCTACGAGCAGTACTTC.

The chain uses TRBV6-6 and TRBJ1-6; D gene uncertain. The V gene lost 0 bases and the J gene lost 12 bases, with 12 bases spanning the gap. Germline CDR1 reads MNHNY; CDR2 reads SVGAGI (reference sequence). CDR3 size: 14 residues. For the CDR3, the DNA is TGTGCCAGCAGTTACTCGAATTACGGGAAACCCCTCCACTTT. This sequence encodes CASSYSNYGKPLHF.

This clonotype has a handful of counts. The rearrangement links TRBV20-1 to TRBJ2-2, with unresolved D. From germline, CDR1 is DFQATT and CDR2 SNEGSKA (reference sequence). V was pared by 2 bases and J by 6 bases, with 4 bases between. The CDR3 length is 11 residues. The DNA for the CDR3 is TGCAGTGCTAGACAGTCCGGGGAGCTGTTTTTT. It translates to CSARQSGELFF.

This clonotype was recorded a few times. The genes are TRBV10-3 and TRBJ2-7; 7 bases line up with TRBD2. Looked up from germline, CDR1 is ENHRY and CDR2 is SYGVKD. The CDR3 sequence is 13 residues long. With 3 bases clipped from V and 6 bases from J, the junction kept 5 bases outside the gene matches. The CDR3 bases are TGTGCCATCAGTGATGGGAGGGGACGCGAGCAGTACTTC. It codes for CAISDGRGREQYF.

This clonotype was detected only a few times. CDR3 in amino acids: CASRPPGTSGGVNEQFF. CDR3 DNA sequence: TGCGCCAGCAGGCCCCCTGGGACTAGCGGGGGAGTCAATGAGCAGTTCTTC. This chain uses TRBV10-2 with TRBJ2-1; 14 nucleotides align to TRBD2. Germline V gives CDR1 WSHSY, CDR2 SAAADI. The V and J ends lost 6 bases and 6 bases, in that order; junction bases with no gene match: 10. CDR3 length equals 17 residues.

This clonotype was counted between two and nine times. The J gene is TRBJ2-1, the V gene TRBV20-1; perhaps TRBD1 as D (5 bases). CDR3 length: 14 residues. Trimming cost V 0 bases and J 8 bases, with 14 bases left between them. From germline, CDR1 is DFQATT and CDR2 SNEGSKA (reference sequence). This chain's CDR3 is CSARDRQGRDEQFF. The DNA of the CDR3 is TGCAGTGCTAGAGATCGGCAGGGCAGGGATGAGCAGTTCTTC.

This clonotype was detected only a few times. The chain couples TRBV7-2 to TRBJ2-1; 15 bases line up with TRBD2. The CDR3 length is 19 residues. Losses at the gene ends were 6 bases for V and 4 bases for J; bases not matched to a gene: 13. In germline, CDR1 is SGHTA, CDR2 FQGNSA. The DNA for the CDR3 is TGTGCCAGCAGTTCACAATGGGGACTAGCGGGGGGCATTTACAATGAGCAGTTCTTC. Its translation: CASSSQWGLAGGIYNEQFF.

This clonotype came up many times. The chain joins TRBV9 to TRBJ2-1; D is ambiguous. Germline V lookup: CDR1 SGDLS, CDR2 YYNGEE. Between the trimmed V and J ends, which lost 1 base and 1 base, there was a span of 6 bases. The CDR3 contains 14 residues. CDR3 sequence reads: CASSVKGSYNEQFF. The CDR3, as DNA: TGTGCCAGCAGCGTAAAAGGTTCCTACAATGAGCAGTTCTTC.

There are many counts of this clonotype. The chain has TRBV5-1 and TRBJ2-5; D is undetermined. The CDR3 length is 12 residues. Trimming cost V 1 base and J 5 bases, with 6 bases left between them. Germline lookup yields CDR1 SGHRS and CDR2 YFSETQ. The CDR3 DNA is TGCGCCAGCAGCTTGCAACTGGAGACCCAGTACTTC. Translating it yields CASSLQLETQYF.

J is TRBJ2-1 and V is TRBV12-3 or TRBV12-4; D possibly matches TRBD1 or TRBD2 (5 bases each). CDR3 length equals 13 residues. V lost 6 bases and J 5 bases, leaving 11 bases between the germline ends. The CDR3 DNA reads as TGTGCCAGCAGCTCAGGGACCAACAATGAGCAGTTCTTC. It yields the protein CASSSGTNNEQFF.

This clonotype was counted between two and nine times. This chain joins TRBV29-1 and TRBJ2-7; 10 nucleotides line up with TRBD1. The CDR3 runs 15 residues. The germline V gene encodes CDR1 SQVTM and CDR2 ANQGSEA. The V segment lost 4 bases and the J segment 6 bases; nucleotides outside the gene matches: 12. CDR3 loop: CSVAHSPGQGPEQYF. CDR3 DNA: TGCAGCGTTGCCCATAGTCCGGGACAGGGGCCCGAGCAGTACTTC.

The genes are TRBV5-1 and TRBJ1-1; D perhaps matches TRBD1 (5 bases). With 2 bases removed from V and 1 base from J, the gap between germline ends came to 9 bases. CDR1 and CDR2 (germline): SGHRS, YFSETQ. CDR3 length: 14 amino acids. The CDR3 spells CASSLQASNTEAFF. In DNA, the CDR3 is TGCGCCAGCAGCTTACAGGCGTCGAACACTGAAGCTTTCTTT.

This rearrangement joins TRBV6-2 or TRBV6-3 to TRBJ1-5, with D tentatively TRBD1 (5 bases). The CDR3 is 13 residues long. The V gene's germline CDR1 is MNHEY and CDR2 SVGEGT. V was shortened by 4 bases and J by 9 bases, with 13 bases between the two germline ends. The CDR3 DNA sequence: TGTGCCAGCAGTTGGGGACGGGGGAGGCCCCAGCATTTT. Residues: CASSWGRGRPQHF.

With respect to this clonotype: Without the conserved terminal phenylalanine or tryptophan, this CDR3 likely stems from a read error. It is unclear where the CDR3 begins or ends on the DNA, so no DNA is shown, and the CDR3 is as TCRdb lists it. The J gene is TRBJ2-1, the V gene TRBV28; the DNA was not compared with TRBD2, the D call given in the table. CDR1 is MDHEN, CDR2 SYDVKM, per germline. The CDR3 is 9 amino acids in total, end residues counted. CDR3 sequence reads: CASGLVPHL.

In this sample, this clonotype turned up a few times. The chain carries TRBV7-6 and TRBJ2-2; D assignment may be TRBD1 or TRBD2 (5 bases each). The V end lost 4 bases, the J end lost 3 bases, and 12 bases lay between the germline ends. The CDR3 is made up of 15 amino acids. Germline V CDR1 and CDR2: SGHVS, FNYEAQ. The CDR3 region has the DNA TGTGCCAGCAGCTCCTCGGGGCTCCACACCGGGGAGCTGTTTTTT. Amino acids: CASSSSGLHTGELFF.

The chain combines TRBV15 with TRBJ2-2; D may match TRBD1 or TRBD2 (5 bases each). V was trimmed by 3 bases and J by 0 bases, leaving 14 bases between them. The CDR3 contains 17 residues. Germline loops: CDR1 LNHNV, CDR2 YYDKDF (reference sequence). In nucleotides, the CDR3 is TGTGCCACCAGCAGGGGACCGGGGACGGCGAACACCGGGGAGCTGTTTTTT. Translating it yields CATSRGPGTANTGELFF.